This TCR beta chain stems from a study of blood T cells in healthy people across ages. Study-level background: Every two T cells gave about one barcoded beta molecule via template switching. General study results and limits: Older individuals had lower TCR beta diversity per million T cells (the decline was roughly linear).

With a J-beta primer mix and a sample-barcoded 5' primer, a second PCR ran about 7 to 12 cycles. Every single cDNA molecule received a tag from a template-switch adaptor with 12 random nucleotides. TCRdb itself ran the 5' RACE reads through MiXCR, one entry per CDR3 protein. The table has about 1.7 million distinct CDR3 sequences, about 28% seen once. This clonotype was detected a few times. Antigen: not known. Sequencing was carried out using blood. The sequence derives from a woman in her twenties or thirties in good health.

CDR3 sequence reads: CASSSLAGEPDTQYF. CDR3 in DNA: TGCGCCAGCAGCTCCCTAGCGGGGGAACCTGATACGCAGTATTTT. The chain couples TRBV5-1 to TRBJ2-3, with 10 bases lining up with TRBD2. The junction had 7 bases not matched to a gene; V was cut back by 3 bases and J by 6 bases. The CDR3 totals 15 residues. CDR1 and CDR2 from the germline V gene are SGHRS and YFSETQ. Full variable domain (remainder filled in from reference TRBV5-1 and TRBJ2-3): KAGVTQTPRYLIKTRGQQVTLSCSPISGHRSVSWYQQTPGQGLQFLFEYFSETQRNKGNFPGRFSGRQFSNSRSEMNVSTLELGDSALYLCASSSLAGEPDTQYFGPGTRLTVL.